These 16 T cell receptor beta chains were all obtained from the same sample, sequenced in a study of human T cells and chemical hapten exposure. The time point was: patch test 3, about 24 weeks after DPC sensitization. Treatment specified: therapeutic diphenylcyclopropenone sensitization with weekly scalp DPC. TCRdb fed the RACE reads into MiXCR, producing one record per CDR3 protein. This sample has 62,000 or so distinct CDR3 sequences, with about 10% found just once. The sequenced sample was whole blood, obtained in connection with sensitization to the hapten diphenylcyclopropenone (DPC). These receptors were obtained from a woman aged 25 to 39 with alopecia areata. Some clones in this sample may be carry-over from other donors' samples.

In this sample, this clonotype turned up a few times. The chain is built from TRBV30 and TRBJ2-3, with unresolved D. The CDR3 runs 13 residues. The V gene lost 0 bases and the J gene lost 4 bases, with 8 bases spanning the gap. The germline CDR1 and CDR2 sequences are GTSNPN and SVGIG (reference sequence). This CDR3 is CAWSVRGPDTQYF. DNA of the CDR3: TGTGCCTGGAGTGTACGAGGCCCAGATACGCAGTATTTT.

This clonotype was seen only a few times. The chain has TRBV20-1 and TRBJ1-4; 12 bases align to TRBD1. The CDR3 is made up of 19 amino acids. V gave up 1 base and J gave up 7 bases; unmatched junction bases: 16. Germline CDR1 reads DFQATT; CDR2 reads SNEGSKA (reference sequence). The CDR3, as DNA: TGCAGTGCTAGAGTCGACCCGGGACAGGGGGCCAAATCTGGTGAAAAACTGTTTTTT. Translated: CSARVDPGQGAKSGEKLFF.

This clonotype has a count of ten or more. The V gene is TRBV7-8, the J gene TRBJ2-3; TRBD2 matches 8 bases. CDR3 length equals 14 residues. CDR1 is SGHVS, CDR2 FQNEAQ, per germline. V shed 3 bases, J shed 4 bases, and the junction held 3 bases outside the gene matches. CDR3 loop: CASSFQAGADTQYF. The CDR3 DNA reads as TGTGCCAGCAGCTTCCAAGCGGGGGCAGATACGCAGTATTTT.

The J gene is TRBJ2-2, the V gene TRBV7-8, with TRBD1 matching over 9 bases. This CDR3 has 16 amino acids. Germline CDR1 and CDR2: SGHVS and FQNEAQ. V lost 0 bases and J lost 8; bases outside the gene matches: 7. CDR3 region: CASSLAIGTGKGELFF. In DNA, the CDR3 is TGTGCCAGCAGCTTAGCAATTGGGACAGGGAAAGGGGAGCTGTTTTTT. Variable domain in full (rest from reference TRBV7-8 and TRBJ2-2): GAGVSQSPRYKVAKRGQDVALRCDPISGHVSLFWYQQALGQGPEFLTYFQNEAQLDKSGLPSDRFFAERPEGSVSTLKIQRTQQEDSAVYLCASSLAIGTGKGELFFGEGSRLTVL.

This rearrangement joins TRBV28 to TRBJ2-1; D ambiguous. Germline loops: CDR1 MDHEN, CDR2 SYDVKM. V was shortened by 5 bases and J by 0 bases, with 11 bases between the two germline ends. The CDR3 is made up of 15 amino acids. The chain's CDR3 is CASSPAGASYNEQFF. For the CDR3, the DNA is TGTGCCAGCAGTCCGGCAGGCGCCTCCTACAATGAGCAGTTCTTC. Using reference TRBV28 and TRBJ2-1 for the parts outside the CDR3, the full variable domain is DVKVTQSSRYLVKRTGEKVFLECVQDMDHENMFWYRQDPGLGLRLIYFSYDVKMKEKGDIPEGYSVSREKKERFSLILESASTNQTSMYLCASSPAGASYNEQFFGPGTRLTVL.

This clonotype showed up many times. The V call is TRBV6-2 or TRBV6-3, the J call TRBJ1-6, with TRBD1 matching 7 bases. The CDR3 is 14 residues long. Germline V gives CDR1 MNHEY, CDR2 SVGEGT. Trimming at V came to 7 bases and at J to 5 bases, leaving 5 bases not matched to a gene. CDR3 nucleotide sequence: TGTGCCAGCACCCATGGACAGGATAATTCACCCCTCCACTTT. This gives the protein CASTHGQDNSPLHF.

This clonotype was seen a handful of times. V usage is TRBV9 and J usage is TRBJ2-5; D is unclear. Germline V lookup: CDR1 SGDLS, CDR2 YYNGEE. This CDR3 has 15 residues. V shed 4 bases and J shed 0 bases, with 13 bases lying between them. CDR3 coding DNA: TGTGCCAGCAGCTCATCTAGGACGTACCAAGAGACCCAGTACTTC. This translates into CASSSSRTYQETQYF. The variable domain in full, with the rest retrieved from reference TRBV9 and TRBJ2-5, is DSGVTQTPKHLITATGQRVTLRCSPRSGDLSVYWYQQSLDQGLQFLIQYYNGEERAKGNILERFSAQQFPDLHSELNLSSLELGDSALYFCASSSSRTYQETQYFGPGTRLLVL.

V gene TRBV4-2 combines with J gene TRBJ2-1; D may be TRBD1 (5 bases). Germline CDR1 is LGHNA and CDR2 is YNFKEQ. Trimming left V 0 bases short and J 6 bases short, with 6 bases between. The CDR3 is made up of 13 amino acids. Written as DNA, the CDR3 is TGTGCCAGCAGCCAAGACAGGGCCAATGAGCAGTTCTTC. Amino acids: CASSQDRANEQFF.

This clonotype has a handful of counts. The gene calls are TRBV9 and TRBJ2-2, with TRBD2 as a possible D gene (5 bases). V was clipped by 4 bases and J by 1 base, with 11 bases between them. There are 15 residues in the CDR3. Germline V gene sequence: CDR1 SGDLS, CDR2 YYNGEE. CDR3 DNA: TGTGCCAGCAGCCCCGCGGCGGGGAACACCGGGGAGCTGTTTTTT. This codes for CASSPAAGNTGELFF.

This clonotype was counted at least ten times. V gene TRBV12-3 or TRBV12-4 combines with J gene TRBJ1-5, with D uncertain. The CDR3 extends over 12 amino acids. The ends were cut back, 1 base at V and 7 bases at J, with 5 bases in the middle. CDR3: CASSLVPQPQHF. DNA of the CDR3: TGTGCCAGCAGTTTAGTCCCACAGCCCCAGCATTTT.

The table lists this clonotype with many counts. V is TRBV7-9 and J is TRBJ2-3, with TRBD2 identical over 7 bases. V dropped 2 bases and J dropped 0; count of bases not matched to a gene: 5. The CDR3 length is 16 residues. Germline CDR1 and CDR2: SEHNR and FQNEAQ (reference sequence). CDR3 residues: CASSLFGRGSTDTQYF. The CDR3 nucleotides read TGTGCCAGCAGCTTATTTGGGCGGGGGAGCACAGATACGCAGTATTTT. Full variable domain (missing parts from reference TRBV7-9 and TRBJ2-3): DTGVSQNPRHKITKRGQNVTFRCDPISEHNRLYWYRQTLGQGPEFLTYFQNEAQLEKSRLLSDRFSAERPKGSFSTLEIQRTEQGDSAMYLCASSLFGRGSTDTQYFGPGTRLTVL.

This chain joins TRBV6-6 and TRBJ2-3; D ambiguous. Germline lookup yields CDR1 MNHNY and CDR2 SVGAGI (reference sequence). The CDR3 loop spans 12 amino acids. Trimming cost V 2 bases and J 4 bases, with 4 bases left between them. CDR3 protein: CASSYEADTQYF. The CDR3 DNA reads TGTGCCAGCAGTTACGAAGCAGATACGCAGTATTTT.

The table lists this clonotype with a few counts. The rearrangement joins TRBV7-2 to TRBJ2-7; D gene uncertain. The CDR3 runs to 16 residues. Germline-derived CDR1 and CDR2 are SGHTA and FQGNSA. V lost 4 bases to trimming and J lost 5 bases, with 21 bases between them. The CDR3 here is CASSSDPYVGSHEQYF. The DNA of the CDR3 is TGTGCCAGCAGCTCCGACCCTTACGTCGGGTCCCACGAGCAGTACTTC.

This clonotype was recorded many times. This chain links TRBV20-1 with TRBJ2-5, with a possible D match to TRBD2 (6 bases). The germline CDR1 and CDR2 sequences are DFQATT and SNEGSKA (reference sequence). The CDR3 consists of 13 residues. V was trimmed by 5 bases and J by 1 base, leaving 11 bases between them. This chain's CDR3 is CSAGRDFQETQYF. The CDR3 DNA sequence: TGCAGTGCTGGCCGGGACTTCCAAGAGACCCAGTACTTC.

J is TRBJ1-5 and V is TRBV6-2 or TRBV6-3; 9 positions agree with TRBD1. The CDR3 runs to 16 residues. The germline gives CDR1 MNHEY, CDR2 SVGEGT. The junction had 4 bases not matched to a gene; V was cut back by 2 bases and J by 2 bases. The CDR3 bases are TGTGCCAGCAGTTACATGGGGGACAGGGGCAATCAGCCCCAGCATTTT. Protein product: CASSYMGDRGNQPQHF.

The J gene is TRBJ1-1, the V gene TRBV12-5; the D is unclear. The CDR3 length is 11 residues. Per germline, CDR1 LGHNT and CDR2 FRNRAP. With 7 bases removed from V and 0 bases from J, the gap between germline ends came to 3 bases. The DNA of the CDR3 is TGTGCTAGTGCGATGAACACTGAAGCTTTCTTT. This translates into CASAMNTEAFF.